This TCR beta chain was observed in a study of relationships among human T cell subsets. Study-wide results and caveats: The seven subsets showed no significant differences in gene usage or CDR3 length. T cell counts were not recorded for a couple of pan T samples processed alongside pan B cells. Substantial CDR3 sharing among Th1, Th2 and regulatory cells suggested stochastic fate choice.

From mRNA, alpha and beta CDR3 regions were amplified using semiquantitative ARM-PCR. Exponential amplification used communal superprimers after tagged nested gene-specific primers in ARM-PCR. TCRdb itself ran the multiplex PCR reads through MiXCR, one entry per CDR3 protein. This table has around 4,700 distinct CDR3 sequences, just under 80% appearing once. About this clonotype itself: Antigen specificity is unknown. One junction end does not reproduce the germline sequence, and a read error may be involved.

Germline lookup yields CDR1 SGHNT and CDR2 YYREEE (reference sequence). The CDR3 runs to 15 residues. The source of this sequence is a man aged 40-49 years in good health. Sequenced: total T cells sorted from blood. This chain uses TRBV5-4 with TRBJ2-1, with D perhaps given as TRBD1 or TRBD2 (6 bases each). CDR3 coding DNA: TGCGCCAGCATCCCGGGGGCTGGTTGGAACAATGAGCAGTTCTTC. Residues: CASIPGAGWNNEQFF. Combining the CDR3 with reference TRBV5-4 and TRBJ2-1 gives the whole variable domain ETGVTQSPTHLIKTRGQQVTLRCSSQSGHNTVSWYQQALGQGPQFIFQYYREEENGRGNFPPRFSGLQFPNYSSELNVNALELDDSALYLCASIPGAGWNNEQFFGPGTRLTVL.